This is a list of T cell receptor beta chains from one sample in a study of human T cells and chemical hapten exposure. TCRdb called the reads again in MiXCR, with one record for every CDR3 protein. The table includes around 120,000 distinct CDR3 sequences, about 7.7% detected once. The sequenced sample consisted of whole blood. Receptor source: a human donor in good health. Some clones in this sample may be carry-over from other donors' samples. Each CDR3 is given with its conserved first and last residue. A D gene is named only where the DNA matches it firmly. Size values are once, few and many counts, or a class for expanded clones, and some rows have none.

len,abundance,v_gene,j_gene,d_gene,CDR3nt,CDR3aa
16,many,TRBV4-3,TRBJ1-1,.,TGCGCCAGCAGCCAAGATGATGGGGAATTCAACACTGAAGCTTTCTTT,CASSQDDGEFNTEAFF
14,.,TRBV2,TRBJ1-4,TRBD1,TGTGCCAGCACCCTGACAGGGTCTAATGAAAAACTGTTTTTT,CASTLTGSNEKLFF
13,few,TRBV12-3/TRBV12-4,TRBJ2-1,.,TGTGCCACCACCGCCGGGAGTCCCAATGAGCAGTTCTTC,CATTAGSPNEQFF
14,many,TRBV9,TRBJ1-1,.,TGTGCCAGCAGCGTAGTGGGGGGGGCCACTGAAGCTTTCTTT,CASSVVGGATEAFF
16,few,TRBV5-1,TRBJ2-6,TRBD1,TGCGCCAGCAGCGCACCAACAGGGGCCGGGGCCAACGTCCTGACTTTC,CASSAPTGAGANVLTF
16,.,TRBV6-5,TRBJ1-1,.,TGTGCCAGCAGTTACTCGAAAAGGGTCATGAACACTGAAGCTTTCTTT,CASSYSKRVMNTEAFF
13,few,TRBV10-3,TRBJ1-5,.,TGTGCCATCAGTGACGAGGGCAATCAGCCCCAGCATTTT,CAISDEGNQPQHF
15,.,TRBV27,TRBJ2-2,TRBD2,TGTGCCAGCAGTTGGACGGGAGGATCTTTCGGGGAGCTGTTTTTT,CASSWTGGSFGELFF
13,many,TRBV20-1,TRBJ1-3,.,TGCAGTGCTACGTTTGGTTCCGGAAACACCATATATTTT,CSATFGSGNTIYF
17,many,TRBV5-1,TRBJ1-1,TRBD1,TGCGCCAGCAGCTTGGCGGCAGGGGGCACGATGAACACTGAAGCTTTCTTT,CASSLAAGGTMNTEAFF
13,.,TRBV6-1,TRBJ2-1,TRBD1,TGTGCCAGCGGGGACAGGGTTTACAATGAGCAGTTCTTC,CASGDRVYNEQFF
16,many,TRBV12-3/TRBV12-4,TRBJ1-1,.,TGTGCCAGCAGAGGGGAAGTATGGAGATGGGGCACTGAAGCTTTCTTT,CASRGEVWRWGTEAFF
14,many,TRBV27,TRBJ1-1,.,TGTGCCAGCAGTGCTTGGGCAGATAAAAGTGAAGCTTTCTTT,CASSAWADKSEAFF
15,.,TRBV4-1,TRBJ2-7,.,TGCGCCAGCAGCCAAGATCGGACGGGGGCCAGTGAGCAGTACTTC,CASSQDRTGASEQYF
21,few,TRBV29-1,TRBJ2-5,.,TGCAGCGCCGGGCTTAGTGACATATCTGAGACCGGGGGTACCTTATGGGAGACCCAGTACTTC,CSAGLSDISETGGTLWETQYF
16,.,TRBV3-1,TRBJ2-7,TRBD1,TGTGCCAGCAGCCAAGAGGGACCTCTATCCCGGGACAGGGTTCACTTC,CASSQEGPLSRDRVHF
13,many,TRBV12-3/TRBV12-4,TRBJ1-1,.,TGTGCCAGCAGTTTAGGGGGGGTGACAGAAGCTTTCTTT,CASSLGGVTEAFF
14,many,TRBV11-2,TRBJ1-6,.,TGTGCCAGCAGCTCCCAAGGACCGAATTCACCCCTCCACTTT,CASSSQGPNSPLHF
13,.,TRBV6-2/TRBV6-3,TRBJ2-1,.,TGTGCCGTGGCGGGGTCCGTAAACAATGAGCAGTTCTTC,CAVAGSVNNEQFF
14,.,TRBV6-5,TRBJ1-5,TRBD1,TGTGCCAGCAGCAAACAGGGGAGAATTGGGGCCCAGCATTTT,CASSKQGRIGAQHF
17,.,TRBV5-4,TRBJ1-6,TRBD1,TGTGCCAGCAGCCGACAGACAGGGCTGCTCGATAATTCACCCCTCCACTTT,CASSRQTGLLDNSPLHF
15,many,TRBV27,TRBJ2-5,.,TGTGCCAGCAGTTTAGATCGGGACGGTCAAGAGACCCAGTACTTC,CASSLDRDGQETQYF
15,many,TRBV29-1,TRBJ2-5,TRBD2,TGCAGCGTCGGGGGACTAGCGGGGGGCCGAGAGACCCAGTACTTC,CSVGGLAGGRETQYF
17,few,TRBV10-3,TRBJ1-5,TRBD1,TGTGCCATCAGTGAAAGGGTCACAGGGGCAAACAATCAGCCCCAGCATTTT,CAISERVTGANNQPQHF
10,many,TRBV6-5,TRBJ1-5,.,TGTGCCAGCGGTTATCAGCCCCAGCATTTT,CASGYQPQHF
13,many,TRBV10-3,TRBJ2-1,TRBD2,TGTGCCAGTCTAGCGGGGGCCCTTAATGAGCAGTTCTTC,CASLAGALNEQFF
15,many,TRBV28,TRBJ2-2,TRBD2,TGTGCCAGCAGCCCCGGGACTACGAACACCGGGGAGCTGTTTTTT,CASSPGTTNTGELFF
13,many,TRBV27,TRBJ1-2,.,TGTGCCAGCAGCCTGGGGGGGGACTATGGCTACACCTTC,CASSLGGDYGYTF
15,few,TRBV27,TRBJ2-7,TRBD2,TGTGCCAGCAGACTAGCGGGGGCCCTCTCCTACGAGCAGTACTTC,CASRLAGALSYEQYF